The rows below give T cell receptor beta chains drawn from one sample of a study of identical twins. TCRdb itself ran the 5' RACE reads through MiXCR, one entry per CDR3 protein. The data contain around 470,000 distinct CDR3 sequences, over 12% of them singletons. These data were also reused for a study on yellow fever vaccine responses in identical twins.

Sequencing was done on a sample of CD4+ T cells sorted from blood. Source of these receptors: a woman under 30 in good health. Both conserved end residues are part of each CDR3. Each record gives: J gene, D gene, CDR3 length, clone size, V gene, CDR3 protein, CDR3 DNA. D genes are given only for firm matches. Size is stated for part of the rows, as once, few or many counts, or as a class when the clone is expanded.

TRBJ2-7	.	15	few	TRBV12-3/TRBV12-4	CASRFQTGPKYEQYF	TGTGCCAGCAGATTCCAGACAGGACCCAAATACGAGCAGTACTTC
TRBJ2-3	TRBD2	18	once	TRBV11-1	CASSRPGLAGGFADTQYF	TGTGCCAGCAGCCGCCCGGGACTAGCGGGAGGGTTTGCAGATACGCAGTATTTT
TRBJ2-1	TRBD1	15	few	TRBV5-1	CASSSRQGEYNEQFF	TGCGCCAGCAGCTCACGACAGGGGGAGTACAATGAGCAGTTCTTC
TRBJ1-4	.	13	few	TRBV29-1	CSVVVGVDEKLFF	TGCAGCGTTGTGGTGGGGGTAGATGAAAAACTGTTTTTT
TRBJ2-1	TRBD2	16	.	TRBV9	CASSPALAGGLNEQFF	TGTGCCAGCAGCCCCGCCCTAGCGGGGGGGCTTAATGAGCAGTTCTTC
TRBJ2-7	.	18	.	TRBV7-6	CASSLGSQGFEVQYEQYF	TGTGCCAGCAGCTTAGGTTCGCAGGGCTTTGAGGTTCAGTACGAGCAGTACTTC
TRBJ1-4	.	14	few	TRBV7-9	CASSLATGNEKLFF	TGTGCCAGCAGCCTAGCAACCGGGAATGAAAAACTGTTTTTT
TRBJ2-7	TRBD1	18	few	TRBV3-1	CASSQGTPTQGALFEQYF	TGTGCCAGCAGCCAAGGTACCCCCACACAGGGGGCGCTTTTCGAGCAGTACTTC
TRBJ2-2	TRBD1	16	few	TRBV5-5	CASSSPGTVATGELFF	TGTGCCAGCAGCTCACCGGGGACAGTAGCCACCGGGGAGCTGTTTTTT
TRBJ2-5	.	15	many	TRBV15	CATSRDGKSQETQYF	TGTGCCACCAGCAGAGATGGAAAATCCCAAGAGACCCAGTACTTC
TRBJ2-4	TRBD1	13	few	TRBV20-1	CSAPGQGENIQYF	TGCAGTGCACCGGGACAGGGAGAAAACATTCAGTACTTC
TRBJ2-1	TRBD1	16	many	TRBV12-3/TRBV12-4	CASSSVDRGAYNEQFF	TGTGCCAGCAGTTCGGTCGACAGGGGCGCCTACAATGAGCAGTTCTTC
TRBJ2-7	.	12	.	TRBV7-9	CATRRGGDEQYF	TGTGCCACCAGGAGGGGGGGAGACGAGCAGTACTTC
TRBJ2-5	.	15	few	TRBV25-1	CASSESSMRQETQYF	TGTGCCAGCAGTGAATCCTCAATGCGGCAAGAGACCCAGTACTTC
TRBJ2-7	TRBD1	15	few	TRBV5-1	CASSLEQGASYEQYF	TGCGCCAGCAGCTTGGAACAGGGGGCTTCCTACGAGCAGTACTTC
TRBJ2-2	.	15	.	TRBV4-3	CASSQASHGTGELFF	TGCGCCAGCAGCCAAGCTTCTCACGGCACCGGGGAGCTGTTTTTT
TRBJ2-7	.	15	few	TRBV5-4	CASSPDRAPTYEQYF	TGTGCCAGCAGCCCGGACAGAGCACCTACCTACGAGCAGTACTTC
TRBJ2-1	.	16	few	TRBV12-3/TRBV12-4	CASSPGTASTYNEQFF	TGTGCCAGCAGTCCCGGGACGGCGTCCACCTACAATGAGCAGTTCTTC
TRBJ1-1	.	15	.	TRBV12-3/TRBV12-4	CASRPPGTRGTEAFF	TGTGCCAGCAGACCACCCGGGACCCGAGGGACTGAAGCTTTCTTT
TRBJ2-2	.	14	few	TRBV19	CASRGAANTGELFF	TGTGCCAGTAGAGGCGCAGCGAACACCGGGGAGCTGTTTTTT
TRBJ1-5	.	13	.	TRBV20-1	CSARDGPTQPQHF	TGCAGTGCTAGAGATGGACCCACTCAGCCCCAGCATTTT
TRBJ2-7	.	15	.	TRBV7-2	CASSTTGLSSYEQYF	TGTGCCAGCAGCACAACAGGCTTGAGCTCCTACGAGCAGTACTTC
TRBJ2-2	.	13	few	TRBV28	CASSRVGAGELFF	TGTGCCAGCAGCAGGGTCGGTGCCGGGGAGCTGTTTTTT
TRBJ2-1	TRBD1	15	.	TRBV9	CASSVGRQGHNEQFF	TGTGCCAGCAGCGTAGGGAGACAGGGTCACAATGAGCAGTTCTTC
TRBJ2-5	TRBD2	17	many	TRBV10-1	CASSAGLAGERGETQYF	TGCGCCAGCAGTGCGGGACTAGCGGGAGAACGAGGAGAGACCCAGTACTTC
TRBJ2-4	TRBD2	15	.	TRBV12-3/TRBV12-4	CASTYSGGTKNIQYF	TGTGCCAGCACCTATAGCGGGGGAACCAAAAACATTCAGTACTTC
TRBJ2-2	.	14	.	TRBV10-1	CASRPGRSAGELFF	TGCGCCAGCAGACCGGGACGGTCCGCCGGGGAGCTGTTTTTT
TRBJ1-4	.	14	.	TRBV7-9	CASSLGTVGEKLFF	TGTGCCAGCAGCTTAGGGACTGTGGGTGAAAAACTGTTTTTT
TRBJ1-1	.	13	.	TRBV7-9	CASSLGGETEAFF	TGTGCCAGCAGCTTAGGGGGTGAAACTGAAGCTTTCTTT